This T cell receptor beta chain was profiled in a study of cytomegalovirus exposure and HLA in healthy donors. General study results and limits: According to the study, roughly 160 TCR beta chains were cytomegalovirus-associated.

Germline CDR1 is GTSNPN and CDR2 is SVGIG (reference sequence). The CDR3 runs 13 residues. The J segment lost 4 bases and the V segment lost 7 bases, leaving 5 bases of the junction unmatched. Primers: 60 Vbeta forward and 13 Jbeta reverse. Authors' analysis steps: Among the unique TCR beta chains that a later analysis counted, about 84 million in all, 9.5 million to 12 million were shared. Assay used: immunoSEQ multiplex PCR; TCRdb lists only in-frame clones, some missing. The V and J calls and clone size were taken over from that table, and D and trimming were inferred from the DNA. Altogether fewer than 250,000 clones are present, more than 65% being singletons, with the ten largest covering about 3%. A note on this clone: Its specificity is unknown.

The donors comprised healthy bone marrow donors. The source material was PBMCs. The rearrangement joins TRBV30 to TRBJ2-1; 9 bases fit TRBD2. The source of this sequence is a woman in her twenties or thirties in good health and CMV-seropositive. In nucleotides, the CDR3 is TGTGCCTTTCTAGCGGGAAAGTACAATGAGCAGTTCTTC. Amino acids: CAFLAGKYNEQFF. The complete variable domain, with remaining parts taken from reference TRBV30 and TRBJ2-1, reads SQTIHQWPATLVQPVGSPLSLECTVEGTSNPNLYWYRQAAGRGLQLLFYSVGIGQISSEVPQNLSASRPQDRQFILSSKKLLLSDSGFYLCAFLAGKYNEQFFGPGTRLTVL.